These T cell receptor beta chains were read from a single sample in a study of CD8+ T cells in alopecia areata. Assay: immunoSEQ multiplex PCR; the TCRdb copy retains only in-frame clones and omits some. This sample has 140,000 to 150,000 clones, with roughly 58% found just once. Material for sequencing was CD8+ T cells sorted from blood. All receptors derive from a human donor in good health. Each CDR3 is given with its conserved first and last residue. The D gene is left open where the match is weak. Clone size is shown for a subset of rows, as once, few, many or a class of expanded clone.

D gene,clone size,V gene,J gene,CDR3 DNA,CDR3 protein
NA,NA,TRBV10-2,TRBJ1-1,TGCGCCAGCAGTGAGACGACACATCGGAACACTGAAGCTTTCTTT,CASSETTHRNTEAFF
TRBD1,NA,TRBV7-2,TRBJ2-3,TGTGCCAGCATCAATAGGGGGACAGGGAGCACCTCTAGCACAGATACGCAGTATTTT,CASINRGTGSTSSTDTQYF
TRBD2,NA,TRBV5-4,TRBJ2-1,TGTGCCAGCAGCGGAAGGACTAGTTCGATGTCCTACAATGAGCAGTTCTTC,CASSGRTSSMSYNEQFF
NA,few,TRBV14,TRBJ2-4,TGTGCCAGCCAAATGGCGGGAAAAAACATTCAGTACTTC,CASQMAGKNIQYF
NA,NA,TRBV5-6,TRBJ1-2,TGTGCCAGCAGCTTGGACAGGGATACCTATGGCTACACCTTC,CASSLDRDTYGYTF
NA,few,TRBV11-2,TRBJ2-7,TGTGCCAGCAGCTCCGTTTTTTCGGGATCCTACGAGCAGTACTTC,CASSSVFSGSYEQYF
TRBD2,NA,TRBV7-8,TRBJ2-3,TGTGCCAGCATCGGGACAGGGAATAGCGGGAGGGCTGGAGATACGCAGTATTTT,CASIGTGNSGRAGDTQYF
TRBD2,NA,TRBV29-1,TRBJ2-3,TGCAGCGTGGCTGGTTCTAGCGGGAGGGCAGATACGCAGTATTTT,CSVAGSSGRADTQYF
NA,NA,TRBV27,TRBJ2-1,TGTGCCAGCAGTCCGCCAGGAGGGAATGAGCAGTTCTTC,CASSPPGGNEQFF
NA,NA,TRBV7-9,TRBJ2-7,TGTGCCAGCAGCTTAGTATCCAGCGGACCAAACGAGCAGTACTTC,CASSLVSSGPNEQYF
NA,NA,TRBV19,TRBJ1-2,TGTGCCAGTAGCCCTGGACTTGGCTACACCTTC,CASSPGLGYTF
TRBD2,once,TRBV30,TRBJ2-3,TGTGCCTGGAGTGTTACGCCCGCTCGACTAGCTCGTGAAGATACGCAGTATTTT,CAWSVTPARLAREDTQYF
NA,NA,TRBV7-3,TRBJ2-1,TGTGCCAGCAGCCCCACCCTGAACAATGAGCAGTTCTTC,CASSPTLNNEQFF
NA,few,TRBV28,TRBJ2-7,TGTGCCAGCAGTACCGGGACTGTGTCCTACGAGCAGTACTTC,CASSTGTVSYEQYF
TRBD2,once,TRBV15,TRBJ2-1,TGTGCCACCAGCGGATCACGGGCGGGAGCCTATGAGCAGTTCTTC,CATSGSRAGAYEQFF
NA,NA,TRBV29-1,TRBJ2-1,TGCAGCGTTATGACTTCTCCTAATGAGCAGTTCTTC,CSVMTSPNEQFF
NA,once,TRBV6-5,TRBJ2-7,TGTGCCAGCAGTCTCGGGATGGGTGGCGACGAGCAGTACTTC,CASSLGMGGDEQYF
NA,few,TRBV11-2,TRBJ2-7,TGTGCCAGCAGCTGGGGGGCCAGGGTATCTAGCGGCTACGAGCAGTACTTC,CASSWGARVSSGYEQYF
NA,NA,TRBV2,TRBJ2-7,TGTGCCAGCACCTCGGGGCTGTACTACGAGCAGTACTTC,CASTSGLYYEQYF
TRBD2,NA,TRBV5-1,TRBJ2-7,TGCGCCAGCAGCGAATTAGCGGGAGTGGTCTCCGAGCAGTACTTC,CASSELAGVVSEQYF
TRBD1,NA,TRBV30,TRBJ2-2,TGTGCCTGGAGTGCTTGGACAGGGAACACCGGGGAGCTGTTTTTT,CAWSAWTGNTGELFF
TRBD2,NA,TRBV29-1,TRBJ2-1,TGCAGCGTTTCGAGACTAGCGGGGGTCTATGAGCAGTTCTTC,CSVSRLAGVYEQFF
NA,NA,TRBV29-1,TRBJ1-1,TGCAGCGTTGAAGACAGGTTGAACACTGAAGCTTTCTTT,CSVEDRLNTEAFF
NA,NA,TRBV7-6,TRBJ1-2,TGTGCCAGCAGCTTAAGTATGGCAGCCGGGAGGGATGGCTACACCTTC,CASSLSMAAGRDGYTF
NA,NA,TRBV11-2,TRBJ2-1,TGTGCCAGCAGCAACTTAGTACCGGAACTACCTTACAATGAGCAGTTCTTC,CASSNLVPELPYNEQFF